One and the same sample provided the 29 T cell receptor beta chains below, sequenced in a study of T cells in Graves' hyperthyroidism and ophthalmopathy. Amplified TCR beta CDR3 regions came from RNA transcripts. The primer set for the first-round RT-PCR of the TCR CDR3 was HTBI. TCRdb used MiXCR to reprocess the multiplex PCR reads, holding one entry per CDR3 protein. The sample yields under 800,000 distinct CDR3 sequences, around 15% seen once. Sequenced sample: blood. These receptors were taken from a woman in her late teens or twenties with Graves' hyperthyroidism.

The chain has TRBV20-1 and TRBJ2-1, with 9 bases aligning to TRBD2. Per germline, CDR1 DFQATT and CDR2 SNEGSKA (reference sequence). J lost 2 bases, V lost 3 bases, and 8 bases had no gene match. This CDR3 has 16 residues. Here the CDR3 DNA reads TGCAGTGCTAGGGACTCTAGCGGGACCCCCTACAATGAGCAGTTCTTC. As protein: CSARDSSGTPYNEQFF.

At least ten counts were recorded for this clonotype. The V and J genes are TRBV20-1 and TRBJ1-6; perhaps TRBD1 as D (5 bases). CDR1 and CDR2 from the germline V gene are DFQATT and SNEGSKA (reference sequence). Trimming took 4 bases from V and 13 from J, leaving 11 bases between them. The CDR3 has 11 amino acids. CDR3 DNA: TGCAGTGCTACCCCGGGGGGGCCCCTCCACTTT. Protein product: CSATPGGPLHF.

This clonotype occurred many times. The gene calls are TRBV7-8 and TRBJ2-1, with D possibly TRBD2 on 6 matching bases. With 3 bases removed from V and 7 bases from J, the gap between germline ends came to 13 bases. Germline CDR1 reads SGHVS; CDR2 reads FQNEAQ. The CDR3 consists of 14 residues. CDR3 nucleotides: TGTGCCAGCAGCTTCGGTTGGCGGGATAATGAGCAGTTCTTC. This translates into CASSFGWRDNEQFF.

This clonotype was seen repeatedly, ten times or more. The V and J genes are TRBV28 and TRBJ2-3; D not resolved. The CDR3 has 16 residues. V was trimmed by 1 base and J by 0 bases, leaving 11 bases between them. The germline V gene has CDR1 MDHEN and CDR2 SYDVKM. This CDR3 is CASSLSLGPSTDTQYF. The CDR3 DNA is TGTGCCAGCAGTTTATCGCTGGGCCCTAGCACAGATACGCAGTATTTT.

This chain links TRBV6-5 with TRBJ1-5, with TRBD1 as a possible D gene (5 bases). Trimming left V 0 bases short and J 7 bases short, with 7 bases between. The germline V gene encodes CDR1 MNHEY and CDR2 SVGAGI. The CDR3 totals 13 residues. CDR3 nucleotide sequence: TGTGCCAGCAGTTACTCCAGGGAACAGCCCCAGCATTTT. Encoded protein: CASSYSREQPQHF.

This clonotype was observed at least ten times. This chain uses TRBV20-1 with TRBJ2-7; D tentatively fits TRBD1 or TRBD2 (5 bases each). V lost 6 bases to trimming and J lost 6 bases, with 12 bases between them. Germline CDR1 reads DFQATT; CDR2 reads SNEGSKA (reference sequence). The CDR3 runs to 11 residues. In nucleotides, the CDR3 is TGCAGTGCCCCCCTTGGGACCGAGCAGTACTTC. Amino acids: CSAPLGTEQYF.

V is TRBV12-3 or TRBV12-4 and J is TRBJ2-5; D is possibly TRBD1 (6 bases). The germline V and J ends were trimmed by 4 bases and 4 bases, with 16 bases remaining between them. The length of the CDR3 is 15 residues. The CDR3 coding sequence is TGTGCCAGCAGTTATCAACAGGGTGGGAGAGAGACCCAGTACTTC. Its translation is CASSYQQGGRETQYF.

This rearrangement joins TRBV10-3 to TRBJ2-7, with 9 bases identical to TRBD1. Trimming took 6 bases from V and 2 from J; bases not matched to a gene: 5. Germline assignment: CDR1 ENHRY and CDR2 SYGVKD. The CDR3 loop spans 14 amino acids. The CDR3: CAISGGQGTYEQYF. The CDR3, as DNA: TGTGCCATCAGCGGGGGACAGGGAACCTACGAGCAGTACTTC.

This clonotype was picked up many times. V and J are TRBV9 and TRBJ2-2, with TRBD2 matching over 13 bases. Germline loops: CDR1 SGDLS, CDR2 YYNGEE. The V gene end was trimmed by 5 bases and the J gene end by 5 bases; junction bases not matched to a gene: 3. The CDR3 loop spans 15 amino acids. In DNA, the CDR3 is TGTGCCAGCAGTGAGACTAGCGGGAGGACCGGGGAGCTGTTTTTT. This gives the protein CASSETSGRTGELFF.

In regard to this clonotype: Just one base apart from a much larger clone, this may be a read error. The V gene is TRBV9, the J gene TRBJ2-1, with 7 positions matching TRBD2. The J call may be faulty, since TRBJ2-7 better matches the DNA end. There are 16 residues in the CDR3. CDR1 is SGDLS and CDR2 is YYNGEE in the germline V gene. CDR3 sequence (DNA): TGTGCCAGCAGCGTAGGGGGGGGGGTCTCCTACAATGAGCAGTACTTC. Amino acids: CASSVGGGVSYNEQYF.

This clonotype has ten or more counts. The chain is built from TRBV18 and TRBJ2-3; the D is unclear. The germline V gene encodes CDR1 KGHSH and CDR2 LQKENI. This CDR3 has 15 amino acids. Between the trimmed V and J ends, which lost 3 bases and 0 bases, there was a span of 10 bases. This CDR3 reads CASSPQVTSTDTQYF. Written as DNA, the CDR3 is TGTGCCAGCTCACCTCAAGTCACGAGCACAGATACGCAGTATTTT.

This clonotype showed up many times. The CDR3 sequence is CASLGSDTQYF. CDR3 nucleotides: TGTGCCAGCCTTGGGTCAGATACGCAGTATTTT. J is TRBJ2-3 and V is TRBV28; D unresolved. Germline CDR1 reads MDHEN; CDR2 reads SYDVKM. CDR3 length: 11 amino acids. Trimming pared 8 bases from V and 4 bases from J, leaving 7 bases between.

Only a few counts were recorded for this clonotype. The rearrangement joins TRBV6-5 to TRBJ1-3; a possible D gene is TRBD1 (5 bases). The V end lost 3 bases, the J end lost 10 bases, and 7 bases lay between the germline ends. In germline, CDR1 is MNHEY, CDR2 SVGAGI. The CDR3 totals 11 residues. The CDR3: CASSYRGTIYF. In nucleotides, the CDR3 is TGTGCCAGCAGTTATAGGGGAACCATATATTTT.

This clonotype has ten or more counts. This chain joins TRBV20-1 and TRBJ2-7, with a weak D call TRBD2 (5 bases). Germline V gives CDR1 DFQATT, CDR2 SNEGSKA (reference sequence). The ends were cut back, 5 bases at V and 1 base at J, with 18 bases in the middle. The CDR3 covers 15 residues. The DNA of the CDR3 is TGCAGTGCTTTCGTCATGGTAGCGCGGTCCTACGAGCAGTACTTC. Amino acids: CSAFVMVARSYEQYF.

Ten or more counts support this clonotype. This sequence joins TRBV7-9 and TRBJ2-7, with D perhaps matching TRBD2 (6 bases). V lost 5 bases and J lost 0, with 11 bases in between. The CDR3 has 14 residues. Per germline, CDR1 SEHNR and CDR2 FQNEAQ (reference sequence). The CDR3 protein is CASSGGTVSYEQYF. The CDR3 DNA sequence: TGTGCCAGCAGCGGCGGGACGGTCTCCTACGAGCAGTACTTC. Based on the CDR3 plus reference TRBV7-9 and TRBJ2-7, the full variable domain is DTGVSQNPRHKITKRGQNVTFRCDPISEHNRLYWYRQTLGQGPEFLTYFQNEAQLEKSRLLSDRFSAERPKGSFSTLEIQRTEQGDSAMYLCASSGGTVSYEQYFGPGTRLTVT.

This clonotype was seen repeatedly, ten times or more. This chain connects TRBV12-3 or TRBV12-4 to TRBJ2-3; TRBD2 aligns across 10 bases. This CDR3 region has 15 residues. The V segment lost 0 bases and the J segment 4 bases; nucleotides outside the gene matches: 1. This CDR3 reads CASSLASGRADTQYF. DNA for the CDR3: TGTGCCAGCAGTTTAGCGAGCGGGAGGGCAGATACGCAGTATTTT.

This clonotype was observed many times. The chain links TRBV3-1 to TRBJ2-7; D might be TRBD1 or TRBD2, each matching 6 bases. Trimming stripped 3 bases from V and 9 bases from J, with 27 bases between. CDR3 length equals 17 residues. Germline lookup yields CDR1 LGHDT and CDR2 YNNKEL (reference sequence). CDR3 in amino acids: CASSQGGGGVLLNGQYF. CDR3 sequence (DNA): TGTGCCAGCAGCCAGGGGGGCGGCGGGGTCCTCCTCAATGGGCAGTACTTC.

This clonotype was observed a handful of times. The chain has TRBV7-9 and TRBJ2-3; D possibly corresponds to TRBD2 (6 bases). The CDR3 spans 16 residues. The germline V and J ends were trimmed by 8 bases and 7 bases, with 25 bases remaining between them. Germline lookup yields CDR1 SEHNR and CDR2 FQNEAQ (reference sequence). In nucleotides, the CDR3 is TGTGCCAGCGAATTACCGTATGGGGGAGGAGGGAATACGCAGTATTTT. It is translated as CASELPYGGGGNTQYF.

This clonotype was seen a single time. J is TRBJ2-1 and V is TRBV19, with no clear D. V lost 6 bases to trimming and J lost 12 bases, with 15 bases between them. The CDR3 sequence is 12 residues long. Per the germline V gene, CDR1 is LNHDA and CDR2 is SQIVND (reference sequence). The CDR3 sequence: CASSHVAMGQFF. The CDR3 region has the DNA TGTGCCAGTAGCCACGTTGCCATGGGGCAGTTCTTC.

The chain links TRBV20-1 to TRBJ2-1, with D possibly TRBD2 on 6 matching bases. Trimming pared 4 bases from V and 8 bases from J, leaving 12 bases between. CDR3 length: 12 residues. Germline V CDR1 and CDR2: DFQATT, SNEGSKA (reference sequence). CDR3 nucleotides: TGCAGTGCTAACCAGCCTAGCGATGAGCAGTTCTTC. It yields the protein CSANQPSDEQFF.

There are many counts of this clonotype. The chain employs TRBV2 and TRBJ2-7, with a weak D call TRBD1 (5 bases). V was clipped by 7 bases and J by 0 bases, with 19 bases between them. Germline V gene sequence: CDR1 SNHLY, CDR2 FYNNEI. The CDR3 contains 16 residues. The CDR3 reads CASTREDFESSYEQYF. Here the CDR3 DNA reads TGTGCCAGCACCAGGGAAGATTTCGAAAGCTCCTACGAGCAGTACTTC.

This clonotype has at least ten counts. V and J are TRBV6-1 and TRBJ2-7, with a tentative D call TRBD2 (6 bases). V gave up 5 bases and J gave up 2 bases, with 16 bases separating them. The germline gives CDR1 MNHNS, CDR2 SASEGT. The CDR3 contains 15 residues. The CDR3: CASSSRGTGTYEQYF. The CDR3 coding sequence is TGTGCCAGCAGTTCCAGAGGGACTGGGACCTACGAGCAGTACTTC.

This clonotype was seen at least ten times. This rearrangement joins TRBV30 to TRBJ1-2; maybe TRBD1 (6 bases). The CDR3 totals 16 residues. Germline V lookup: CDR1 GTSNPN, CDR2 SVGIG (reference sequence). V was trimmed by 3 bases and J by 5 bases, leaving 22 bases between them. The CDR3 protein is CAWRALFGGLRYGYTF. CDR3 bases: TGTGCCTGGAGGGCCTTATTCGGGGGGCTCAGATATGGCTACACCTTC.

The table lists this clonotype with many counts. The V call is TRBV11-2, the J call TRBJ2-7; 9 bases fit TRBD2. The CDR3 length is 13 residues. Losses at the gene ends were 4 bases for V and 2 bases for J; bases not matched to a gene: 0. Germline values: CDR1 SGHAT, CDR2 FQNNGV. In DNA, the CDR3 is TGTGCCAGCAGCTCTAGCGGGGCCTACGAGCAGTACTTC. Its protein is CASSSSGAYEQYF. Full variable domain (outside the CDR3, taken from reference TRBV11-2 and TRBJ2-7): EAGVAQSPRYKIIEKRQSVAFWCNPISGHATLYWYQQILGQGPKLLIQFQNNGVVDDSQLPKDRFSAERLKGVDSTLKIQPAKLEDSAVYLCASSSSGAYEQYFGPGTRLTVT.

This clonotype was seen a handful of times. This chain uses TRBV9 with TRBJ2-1, with 9 bases aligning to TRBD2. Per the germline V gene, CDR1 is SGDLS and CDR2 is YYNGEE. The CDR3 spans 14 residues. Trimming took 4 bases from V and 9 from J; bases not matched to a gene: 8. The CDR3 DNA is TGTGCCAGCAGCCCGACTAGCGGCGGCGGTGAGCAGTTCTTC. Translation gives CASSPTSGGGEQFF.

This chain's CDR3 is CASNSRGMNTEAFF. The DNA of the CDR3 is TGTGCCAGCAATTCACGGGGTATGAACACTGAAGCTTTCTTT. J is TRBJ1-1 and V is TRBV7-9; no definite D call. V was clipped by 7 bases and J by 0 bases, with 12 bases between them. Germline-derived CDR1 and CDR2 are SEHNR and FQNEAQ (reference sequence). CDR3 length: 14 amino acids.

On this clonotype itself: A read error may explain this, as a much larger clone is one base away. The V call is TRBV6-2 or TRBV6-3, the J call TRBJ1-1, with D perhaps matching TRBD1 (5 bases). The CDR3 is 12 residues long. The V end lost 8 bases, the J end lost 11 bases, and 18 bases lay between the germline ends. The germline CDR1 and CDR2 sequences are MNHEY and SVGEGT. This chain's CDR3 is CASGSADRLAFF. The CDR3 region has the DNA TGTGCCAGCGGTTCGGCCGACAGATTGGCTTTCTTT.

This clonotype was seen only a few times. The V gene is TRBV6-2 or TRBV6-3, the J gene TRBJ2-1, with 7 bases lining up with TRBD2. This CDR3 spans 16 amino acids. J lost 8 bases, V lost 5 bases, and 15 bases had no gene match. Per germline, CDR1 MNHEY and CDR2 SVGEGT. The CDR3 region has the DNA TGTGCCAGCAGTGCGCATCTCTGGCGGGAGATCGATGAGCAGTTCTTC. This codes for CASSAHLWREIDEQFF.

At least ten counts were recorded for this clonotype. The chain joins TRBV20-1 to TRBJ1-1, with D uncertain. The V and J ends lost 0 bases and 0 bases respectively, with 11 bases between them. The V gene's germline CDR1 is DFQATT and CDR2 SNEGSKA (reference sequence). The CDR3 loop spans 15 amino acids. The CDR3 DNA sequence: TGCAGTGCTAGAGATACGGGGAATTTGAACACTGAAGCTTTCTTT. It encodes CSARDTGNLNTEAFF.